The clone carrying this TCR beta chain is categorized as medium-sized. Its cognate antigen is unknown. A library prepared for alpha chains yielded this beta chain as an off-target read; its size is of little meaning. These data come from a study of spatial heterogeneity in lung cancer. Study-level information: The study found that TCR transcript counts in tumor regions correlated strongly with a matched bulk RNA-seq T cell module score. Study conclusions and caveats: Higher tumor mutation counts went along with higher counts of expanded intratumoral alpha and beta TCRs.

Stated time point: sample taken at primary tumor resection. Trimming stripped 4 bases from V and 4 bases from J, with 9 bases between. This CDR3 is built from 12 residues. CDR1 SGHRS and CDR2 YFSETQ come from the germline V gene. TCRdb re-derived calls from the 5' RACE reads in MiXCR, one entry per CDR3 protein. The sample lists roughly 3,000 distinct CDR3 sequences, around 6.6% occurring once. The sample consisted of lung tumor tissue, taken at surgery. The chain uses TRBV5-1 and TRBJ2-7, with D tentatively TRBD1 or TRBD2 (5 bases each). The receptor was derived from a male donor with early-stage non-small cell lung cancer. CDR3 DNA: TGCGCCAGCAGCGGGGACCAGTACGAGCAGTACTTC. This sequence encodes CASSGDQYEQYF.